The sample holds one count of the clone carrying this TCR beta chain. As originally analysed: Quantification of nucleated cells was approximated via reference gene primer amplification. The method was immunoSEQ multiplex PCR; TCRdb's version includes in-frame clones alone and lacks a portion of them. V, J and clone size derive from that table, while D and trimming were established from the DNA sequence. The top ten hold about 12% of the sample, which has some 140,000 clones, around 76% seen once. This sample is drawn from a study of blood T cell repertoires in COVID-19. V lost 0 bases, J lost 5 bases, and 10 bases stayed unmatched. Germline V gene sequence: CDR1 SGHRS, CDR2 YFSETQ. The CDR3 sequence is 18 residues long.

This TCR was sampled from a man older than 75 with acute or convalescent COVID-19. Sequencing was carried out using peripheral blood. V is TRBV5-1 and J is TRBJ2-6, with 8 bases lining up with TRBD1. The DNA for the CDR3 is TGCGCCAGCAGCTTGGAGGGGACAGGATTAGGTTGGGCCAACGTCCTGACTTTC. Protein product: CASSLEGTGLGWANVLTF.